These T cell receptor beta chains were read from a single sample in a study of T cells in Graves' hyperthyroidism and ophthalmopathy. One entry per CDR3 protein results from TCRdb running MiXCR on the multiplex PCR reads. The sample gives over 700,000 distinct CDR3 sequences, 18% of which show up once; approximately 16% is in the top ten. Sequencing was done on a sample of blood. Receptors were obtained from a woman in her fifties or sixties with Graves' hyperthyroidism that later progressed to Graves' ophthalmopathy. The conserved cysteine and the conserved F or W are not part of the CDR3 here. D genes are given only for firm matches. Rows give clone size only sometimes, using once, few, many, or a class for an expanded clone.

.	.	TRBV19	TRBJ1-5	ASRRGQGPFQPQH
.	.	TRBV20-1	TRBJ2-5	SARDPLDFQETQY
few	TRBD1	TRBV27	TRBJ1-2	ASSQFASWQGDYGYT
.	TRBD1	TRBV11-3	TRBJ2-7	ATSQGATYEQY
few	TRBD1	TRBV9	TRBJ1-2	ASSVAGTGVHYGYT
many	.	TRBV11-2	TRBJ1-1	ASSLESALNTEAF
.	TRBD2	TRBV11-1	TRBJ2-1	ASSSTRGLIPGLVDRGQF
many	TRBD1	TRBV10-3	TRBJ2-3	AITTGTTDTQY
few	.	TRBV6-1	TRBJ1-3	ASSEGGFTGNTIY
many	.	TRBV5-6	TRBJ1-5	ASSLWVSGNQPQH
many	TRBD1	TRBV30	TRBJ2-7	ACPWEGQGAHSEQY
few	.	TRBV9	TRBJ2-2	ASSVDAGELF
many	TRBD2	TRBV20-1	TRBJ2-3	SARDPEGSGGPLNTQY
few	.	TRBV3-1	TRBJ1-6	ASSQVRFNSPLH
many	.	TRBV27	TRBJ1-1	ASLPMGLVSEAF
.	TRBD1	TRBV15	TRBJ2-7	DTSRLGTGKLEQY
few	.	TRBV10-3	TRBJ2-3	AISVGTSTDTQY
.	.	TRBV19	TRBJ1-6	ASSMGRESYSDNSPLH
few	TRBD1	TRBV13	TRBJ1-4	ASSQRQGREKLF
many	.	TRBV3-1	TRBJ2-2	ASSRPNGLGSGTGELF
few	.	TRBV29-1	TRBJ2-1	SVEDGGKRAGISGEQF
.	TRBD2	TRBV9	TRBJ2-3	ASRRLARTSDTQY
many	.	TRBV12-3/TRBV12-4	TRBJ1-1	ASSFQGIGTEAF
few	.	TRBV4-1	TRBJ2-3	ASSRGSRGYTQY
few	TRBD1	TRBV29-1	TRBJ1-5	SVRQGSNQPQH
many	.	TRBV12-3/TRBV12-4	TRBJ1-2	ASSSTGIHGYT
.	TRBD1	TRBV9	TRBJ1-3	ASSRRQGASGNTIY
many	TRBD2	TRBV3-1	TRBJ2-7	ASRAGSYEQY
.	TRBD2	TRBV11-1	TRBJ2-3	ASSFGGGAVDTQY